This entry concerns a single T cell receptor (beta chain). Its antigen is unknown. This entry belongs to a study of CD8 T cells in Susac syndrome. An input of about 0.5 to 1 ug of RNA was subjected to reverse transcription using random hexamers. TCRdb fed the immunoSEQ multiplex PCR reads into MiXCR, producing one record per CDR3 protein. In the table there are fewer than 85,000 distinct CDR3 sequences, 95% of which are singletons. Study-wide points: Across the total CD8+ repertoires, roughly 16 Susac-specific public clones were found. The CD8+ TEMRA repertoires yielded roughly 5 such clones.

CDR1 is MGHRA, CDR2 YSYEKL, per germline. The CDR3 is 17 residues long. V lost 1 base, J lost 0 bases, and 14 bases lay in between. The gene calls are TRBV4-1 and TRBJ2-3, with D maybe TRBD2 (6 bases). Sequencing was carried out using CD8+ T cells from PBMCs. This sequence was found in a human donor with Susac syndrome. CDR3 coding DNA: TGCGCCAGCAGCCAAGCTTGGGGAGGAGAAAGCACAGATACGCAGTATTTT. Translated, it gives CASSQAWGGESTDTQYF.